This TCR beta chain was found in a study of T cell responses to AZD1222 COVID-19 vaccine. Produced via immunoSEQ multiplex PCR; TCRdb's table is partial and in-frame only. The sample includes fewer than 85,000 clones, approximately 90% of them seen just once. CDR3 length: 15 amino acids. CDR1 MDHEN and CDR2 SYDVKM come from the germline V gene. V lost 4 bases and J lost 4; bases outside the gene matches: 2. Pooling covered second doses at about 4 or about 12 weeks. Study-level points and caveats: The donors showed a predominance of white British ancestry and of females, with possible underestimation of clonal diversity.

With respect to this clone: No antigen is known for it.

The gene calls are TRBV28 and TRBJ1-6, with 9 bases aligning to TRBD1. The receptor was isolated from an adult who received the AZD1222 COVID-19 vaccine. This sample comprised peripheral blood, obtained 28 days after the second AZD1222 dose. Written as DNA, the CDR3 is TGTGCCAGCAGTTCGGGACAGGGATATAATTCACCCCTCCACTTT. Translation gives CASSSGQGYNSPLHF.